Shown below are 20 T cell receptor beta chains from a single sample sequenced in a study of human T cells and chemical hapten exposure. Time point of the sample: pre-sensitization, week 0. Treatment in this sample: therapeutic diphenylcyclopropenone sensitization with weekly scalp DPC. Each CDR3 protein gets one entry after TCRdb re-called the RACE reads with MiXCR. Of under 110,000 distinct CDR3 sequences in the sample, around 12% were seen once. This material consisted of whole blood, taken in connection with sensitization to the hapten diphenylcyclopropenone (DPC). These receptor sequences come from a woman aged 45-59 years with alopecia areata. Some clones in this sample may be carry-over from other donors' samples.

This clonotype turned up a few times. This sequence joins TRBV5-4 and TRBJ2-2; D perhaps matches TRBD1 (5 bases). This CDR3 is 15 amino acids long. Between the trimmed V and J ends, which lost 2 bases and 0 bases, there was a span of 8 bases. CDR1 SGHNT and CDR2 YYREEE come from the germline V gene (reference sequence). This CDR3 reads CASSFRASNTGELFF. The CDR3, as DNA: TGTGCCAGCAGCTTCAGGGCGTCGAACACCGGGGAGCTGTTTTTT.

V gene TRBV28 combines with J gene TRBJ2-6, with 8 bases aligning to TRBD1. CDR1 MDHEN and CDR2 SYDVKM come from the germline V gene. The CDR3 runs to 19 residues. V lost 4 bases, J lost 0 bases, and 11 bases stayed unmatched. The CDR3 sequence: CASSSAGTGLSSGANVLTF. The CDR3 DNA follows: TGTGCCAGCAGTTCCGCCGGGACAGGTCTATCCTCTGGGGCCAACGTCCTGACTTTC.

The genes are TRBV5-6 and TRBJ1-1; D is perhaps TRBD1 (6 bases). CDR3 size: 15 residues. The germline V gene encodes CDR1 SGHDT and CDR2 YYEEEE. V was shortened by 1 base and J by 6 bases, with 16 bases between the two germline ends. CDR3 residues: CASSLWGPGASEAFF. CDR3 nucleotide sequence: TGTGCCAGCAGCTTGTGGGGACCAGGGGCTTCTGAAGCTTTCTTT. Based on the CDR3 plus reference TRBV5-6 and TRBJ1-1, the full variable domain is DAGVTQSPTHLIKTRGQQVTLRCSPKSGHDTVSWYQQALGQGPQFIFQYYEEEERQRGNFPDRFSGHQFPNYSSELNVNALLLGDSALYLCASSLWGPGASEAFFGQGTRLTVV.

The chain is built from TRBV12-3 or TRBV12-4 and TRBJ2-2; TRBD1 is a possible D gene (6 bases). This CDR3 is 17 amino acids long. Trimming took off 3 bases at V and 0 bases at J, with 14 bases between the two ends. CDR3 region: CASSFPRGESNTGELFF. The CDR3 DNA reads TGTGCCAGCAGTTTCCCCAGGGGAGAATCGAACACCGGGGAGCTGTTTTTT.

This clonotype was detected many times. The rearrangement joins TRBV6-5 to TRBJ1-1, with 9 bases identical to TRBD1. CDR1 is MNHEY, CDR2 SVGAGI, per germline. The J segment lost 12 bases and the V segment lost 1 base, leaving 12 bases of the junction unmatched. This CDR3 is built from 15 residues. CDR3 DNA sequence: TGTGCCAGCAGTTACTGGTTGAGGGGACAGGGAGGAACTTTCTTT. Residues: CASSYWLRGQGGTFF.

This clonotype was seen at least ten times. CDR3 coding DNA: TGTGCCAGTAGTATTTTGGGGGAGAACACCGGGGAGCTGTTTTTT. Protein sequence: CASSILGENTGELFF. The gene calls are TRBV19 and TRBJ2-2; possibly TRBD1 or TRBD2 for D (5 bases each). The CDR3 length is 15 residues. Germline loops: CDR1 LNHDA, CDR2 SQIVND (reference sequence). With 3 bases removed from V and 1 base from J, the gap between germline ends came to 9 bases.

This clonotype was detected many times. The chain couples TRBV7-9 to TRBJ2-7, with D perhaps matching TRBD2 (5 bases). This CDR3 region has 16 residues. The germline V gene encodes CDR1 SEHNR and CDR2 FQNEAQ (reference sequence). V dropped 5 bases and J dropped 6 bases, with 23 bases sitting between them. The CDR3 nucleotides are TGTGCCAGCAGCCCCCCGGTGACTATGGCCGTCCTCGAGCAGTACTTC. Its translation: CASSPPVTMAVLEQYF.

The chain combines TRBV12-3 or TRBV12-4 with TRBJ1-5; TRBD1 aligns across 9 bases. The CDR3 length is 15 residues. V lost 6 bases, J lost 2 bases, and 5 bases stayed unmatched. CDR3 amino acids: CASSRTGDGNQPQHF. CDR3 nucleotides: TGTGCCAGCAGCAGGACAGGGGATGGCAATCAGCCCCAGCATTTT.

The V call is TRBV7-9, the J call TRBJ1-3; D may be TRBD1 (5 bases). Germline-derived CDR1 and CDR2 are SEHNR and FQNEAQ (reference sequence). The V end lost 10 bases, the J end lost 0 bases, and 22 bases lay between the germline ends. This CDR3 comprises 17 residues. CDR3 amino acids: CANDGTDPFSSGNTIYF. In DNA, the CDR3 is TGTGCCAACGATGGGACGGATCCCTTCTCCTCTGGAAACACCATATATTTT.

CDR3 loop: CASSYDSSSEQYF. The CDR3, as DNA: TGTGCCAGCAGTTACGACAGTTCTTCCGAGCAGTACTTC. The genes are TRBV6-5 and TRBJ2-7; D is perhaps TRBD1 (5 bases). Trimming stripped 2 bases from V and 6 bases from J, with 11 bases between. The CDR3 spans 13 residues. Germline CDR1 is MNHEY and CDR2 is SVGAGI.

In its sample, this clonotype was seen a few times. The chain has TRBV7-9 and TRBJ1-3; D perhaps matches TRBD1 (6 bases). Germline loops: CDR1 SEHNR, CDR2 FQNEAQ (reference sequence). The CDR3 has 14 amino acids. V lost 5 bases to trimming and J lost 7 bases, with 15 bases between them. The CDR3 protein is CASSVTRGFNTIYF. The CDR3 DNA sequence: TGTGCCAGCAGCGTTACCAGGGGATTTAACACCATATATTTT.

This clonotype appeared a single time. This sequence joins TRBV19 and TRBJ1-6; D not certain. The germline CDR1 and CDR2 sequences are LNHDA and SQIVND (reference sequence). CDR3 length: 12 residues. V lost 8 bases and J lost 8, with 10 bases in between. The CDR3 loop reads CASRGWDSPLHF. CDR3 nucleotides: TGTGCCAGTCGCGGCTGGGATTCACCCCTCCACTTT.

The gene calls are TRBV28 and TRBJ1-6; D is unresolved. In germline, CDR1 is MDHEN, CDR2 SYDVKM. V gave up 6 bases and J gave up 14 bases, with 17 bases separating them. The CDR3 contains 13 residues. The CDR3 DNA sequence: TGTGCCAGCAGCCCAGACGCCTCTAGGACCCTCCACTTT. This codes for CASSPDASRTLHF.

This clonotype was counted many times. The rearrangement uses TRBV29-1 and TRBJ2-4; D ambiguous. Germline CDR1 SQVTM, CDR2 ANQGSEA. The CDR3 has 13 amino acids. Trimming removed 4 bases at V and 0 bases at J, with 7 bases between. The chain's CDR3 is CSVGQKAKNIQYF. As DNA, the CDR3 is TGCAGCGTTGGTCAGAAAGCCAAAAACATTCAGTACTTC. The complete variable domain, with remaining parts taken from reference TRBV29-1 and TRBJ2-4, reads SAVISQKPSRDICQRGTSLTIQCQVDSQVTMMFWYRQQPGQSLTLIATANQGSEATYESGFVIDKFPISRPNLTFSTLTVSNMSPEDSSIYLCSVGQKAKNIQYFGAGTRLSVL.

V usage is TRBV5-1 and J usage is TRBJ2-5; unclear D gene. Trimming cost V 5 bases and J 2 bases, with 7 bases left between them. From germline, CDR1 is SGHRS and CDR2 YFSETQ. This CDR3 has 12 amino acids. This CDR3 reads CASRSGQETQYF. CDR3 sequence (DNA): TGCGCCAGCAGGTCAGGACAAGAGACCCAGTACTTC.

The CDR3 loop is CASGSFGELFF. CDR3 DNA sequence: TGTGCTAGCGGGTCTTTCGGGGAGCTGTTTTTT. The rearrangement joins TRBV12-3 or TRBV12-4 to TRBJ2-2; 7 bases match TRBD2. This CDR3 spans 11 amino acids.

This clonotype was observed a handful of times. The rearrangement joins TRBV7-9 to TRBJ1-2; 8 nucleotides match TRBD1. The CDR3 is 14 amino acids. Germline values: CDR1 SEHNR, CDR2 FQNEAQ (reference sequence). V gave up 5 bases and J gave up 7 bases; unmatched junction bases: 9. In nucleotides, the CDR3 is TGTGCCAGCAGCCCCGGACAGGGTTTAGGTGGCTACACCTTC. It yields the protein CASSPGQGLGGYTF.

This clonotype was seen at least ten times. CDR3 residues: CASSILLGGSGYEQYF. The CDR3 nucleotides are TGTGCCAGTAGTATATTGCTCGGGGGCTCCGGCTACGAGCAGTACTTC. V gene TRBV19 combines with J gene TRBJ2-7; D assignment may be TRBD1 or TRBD2 (6 bases each). This CDR3 spans 16 amino acids. The V and J ends lost 2 bases and 3 bases respectively, with 17 bases between them. CDR1 and CDR2 from the germline V gene are LNHDA and SQIVND (reference sequence).

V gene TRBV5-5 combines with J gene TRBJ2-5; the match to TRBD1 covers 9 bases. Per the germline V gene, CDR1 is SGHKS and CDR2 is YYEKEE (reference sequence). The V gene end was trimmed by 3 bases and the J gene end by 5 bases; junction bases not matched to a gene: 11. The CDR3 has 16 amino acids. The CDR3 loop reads CASSYRGQVISETQYF. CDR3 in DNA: TGTGCCAGCAGCTACAGGGGGCAGGTCATAAGTGAGACCCAGTACTTC.

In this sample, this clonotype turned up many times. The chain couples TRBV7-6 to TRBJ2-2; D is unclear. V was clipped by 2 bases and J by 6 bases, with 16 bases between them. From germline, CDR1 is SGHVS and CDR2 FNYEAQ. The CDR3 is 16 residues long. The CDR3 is CASSLPTARSAGELFF. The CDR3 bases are TGTGCCAGCAGCTTACCCACAGCCCGAAGCGCCGGGGAGCTGTTTTTT.